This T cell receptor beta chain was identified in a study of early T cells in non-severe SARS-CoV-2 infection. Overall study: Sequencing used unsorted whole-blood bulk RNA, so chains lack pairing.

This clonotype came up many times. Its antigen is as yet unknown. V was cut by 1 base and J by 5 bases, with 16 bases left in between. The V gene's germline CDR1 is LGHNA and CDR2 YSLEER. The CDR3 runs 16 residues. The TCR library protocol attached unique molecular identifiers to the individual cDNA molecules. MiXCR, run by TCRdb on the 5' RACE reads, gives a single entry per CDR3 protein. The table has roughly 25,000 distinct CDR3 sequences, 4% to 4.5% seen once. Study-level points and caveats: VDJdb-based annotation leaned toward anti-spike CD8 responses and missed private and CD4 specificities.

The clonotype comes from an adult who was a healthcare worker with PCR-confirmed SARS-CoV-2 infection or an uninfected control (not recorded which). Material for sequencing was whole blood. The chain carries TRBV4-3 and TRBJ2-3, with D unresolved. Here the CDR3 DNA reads TGCGCCAGCAGCCAAGGTTATACGGGTGGTCGAGATACGCAGTATTTT. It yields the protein CASSQGYTGGRDTQYF.